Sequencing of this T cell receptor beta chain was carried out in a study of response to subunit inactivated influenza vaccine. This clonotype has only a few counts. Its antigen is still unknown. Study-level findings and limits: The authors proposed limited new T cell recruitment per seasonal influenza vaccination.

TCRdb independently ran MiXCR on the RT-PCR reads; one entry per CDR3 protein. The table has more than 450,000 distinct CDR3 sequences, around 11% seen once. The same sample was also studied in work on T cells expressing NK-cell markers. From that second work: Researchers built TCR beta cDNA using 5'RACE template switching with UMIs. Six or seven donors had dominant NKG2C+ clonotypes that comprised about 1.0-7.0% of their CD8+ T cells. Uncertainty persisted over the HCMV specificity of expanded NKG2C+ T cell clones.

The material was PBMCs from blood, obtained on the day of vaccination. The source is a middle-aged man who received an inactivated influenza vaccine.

This chain's CDR3 is CASSPTPAGPQHF. The CDR3 bases are TGCGCCAGCAGCCCAACCCCGGCGGGGCCCCAGCATTTT. V and J are TRBV4-1 and TRBJ1-5; D is unresolved. The CDR3 sequence is 13 residues long. V lost 4 bases, J lost 9 bases, and 13 bases lay in between. The germline V gene has CDR1 MGHRA and CDR2 YSYEKL.